The source of this T cell receptor (beta chain) is a study of control samples from healthy donors and cancer patients. Sequencing was performed with immunoSEQ multiplex PCR; in TCRdb, only in-frame clones are kept and a portion is missing. The data hold under 150,000 clones, with about 93% observed a single time. CDR1 SGHTA and CDR2 FQGNSA come from the germline V gene. V was cut by 4 bases and J by 0 bases, with 16 bases left in between. The CDR3 is 17 amino acids. The V and J genes are TRBV7-2 and TRBJ1-3; weak D call: TRBD1 (6 bases). The sample taken for sequencing was PBMCs. The sequence was obtained from a man aged 50 to 60 with head and neck cancer. CDR3 DNA sequence: TGTGCCAGCAGCTCTAGGGGGGGGCCGAGCTCTGGAAACACCATATATTTT. As protein: CASSSRGGPSSGNTIYF.